These 3 T cell receptor beta chains were all obtained from the same sample, sequenced in a study of T cell responses to AZD1222 COVID-19 vaccine. Repertoires were generated with immunoSEQ multiplex PCR, while TCRdb's copy carries only in-frame clones and drops some. The data contain 75,000 to 95,000 clones, 92% of them singletons. This material consisted of peripheral blood, taken on day 0 of MenACWY control vaccination. These receptors were taken from an adult in good health.

The rearrangement links TRBV6-1 to TRBJ2-3, with 13 bases identical to TRBD2. CDR1 MNHNS and CDR2 SASEGT come from the germline V gene. The V and J ends lost 5 bases and 0 bases, in that order; junction bases with no gene match: 8. The CDR3 length is 18 residues. CDR3 in amino acids: CASSKGTSGTHSTDTQYF. CDR3 in DNA: TGTGCCAGCAGTAAAGGGACTAGCGGGACCCATAGCACAGATACGCAGTATTTT.

The V and J genes are TRBV28 and TRBJ1-5; D is unresolved. CDR1 and CDR2 (germline): MDHEN, SYDVKM. The V end was cut by 10 bases, the J end by 0 bases, with 19 bases between. The CDR3 runs 16 residues. Here the CDR3 reads CANLCGAADSNQPQHF. The CDR3 nucleotides are TGTGCCAACTTGTGCGGCGCCGCGGATAGCAATCAGCCCCAGCATTTT.

This clone has only a few counts. The gene calls are TRBV5-6 and TRBJ1-2, with D unresolved. The CDR3 has 13 residues. The V end lost 2 bases, the J end lost 7 bases, and 12 bases lay between the germline ends. Germline V gene data show CDR1 as SGHDT and CDR2 as YYEEEE. CDR3 nucleotides: TGTGCCAGCAGCTTCCGACGCAAGGGTGGCTACACCTTC. It codes for CASSFRRKGGYTF.